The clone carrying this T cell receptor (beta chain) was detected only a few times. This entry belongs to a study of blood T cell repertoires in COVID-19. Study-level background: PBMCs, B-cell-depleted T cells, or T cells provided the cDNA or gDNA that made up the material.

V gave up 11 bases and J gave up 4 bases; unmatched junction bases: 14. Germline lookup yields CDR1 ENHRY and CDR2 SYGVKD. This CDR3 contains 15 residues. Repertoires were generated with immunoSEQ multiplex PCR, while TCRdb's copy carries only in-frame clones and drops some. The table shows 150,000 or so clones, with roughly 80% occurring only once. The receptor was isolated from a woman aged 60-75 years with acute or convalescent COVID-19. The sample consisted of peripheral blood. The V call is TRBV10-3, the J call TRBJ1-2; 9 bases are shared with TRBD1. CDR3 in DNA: TGTGCCTCCAAGGCGCGGGACAGGGCCATCTATGGCTACACCTTC. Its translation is CASKARDRAIYGYTF.